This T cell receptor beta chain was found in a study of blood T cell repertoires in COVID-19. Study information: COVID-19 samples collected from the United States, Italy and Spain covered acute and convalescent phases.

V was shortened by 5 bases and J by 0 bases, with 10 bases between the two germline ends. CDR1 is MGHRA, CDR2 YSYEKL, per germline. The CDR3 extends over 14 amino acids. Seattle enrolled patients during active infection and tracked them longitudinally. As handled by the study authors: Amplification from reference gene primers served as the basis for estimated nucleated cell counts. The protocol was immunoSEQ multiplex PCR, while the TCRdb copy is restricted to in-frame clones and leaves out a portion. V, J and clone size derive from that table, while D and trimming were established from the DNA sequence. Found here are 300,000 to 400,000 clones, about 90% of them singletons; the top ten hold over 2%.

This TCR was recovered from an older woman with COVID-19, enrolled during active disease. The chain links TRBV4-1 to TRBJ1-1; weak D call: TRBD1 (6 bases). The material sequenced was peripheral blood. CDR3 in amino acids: CASSGRTVNTEAFF. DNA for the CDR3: TGCGCCAGCAGCGGCCGGACAGTGAACACTGAAGCTTTCTTT.